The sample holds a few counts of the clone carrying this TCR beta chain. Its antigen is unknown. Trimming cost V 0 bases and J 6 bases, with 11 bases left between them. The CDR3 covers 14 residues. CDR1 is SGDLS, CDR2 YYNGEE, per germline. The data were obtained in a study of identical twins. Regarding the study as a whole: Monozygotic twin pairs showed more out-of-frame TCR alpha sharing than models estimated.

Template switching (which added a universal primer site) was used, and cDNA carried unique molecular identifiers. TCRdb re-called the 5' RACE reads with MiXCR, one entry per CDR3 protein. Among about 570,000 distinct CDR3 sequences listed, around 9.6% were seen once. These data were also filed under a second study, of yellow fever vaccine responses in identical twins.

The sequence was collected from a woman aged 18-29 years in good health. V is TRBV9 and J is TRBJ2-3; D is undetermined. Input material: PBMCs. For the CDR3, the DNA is TGTGCCAGCAGCGTAGACGCCCGAGTGGATACGCAGTATTTT. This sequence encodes CASSVDARVDTQYF.